Listed below are T cell receptor beta chains from one sample, sequenced in a study of technical replicates of blood from a handful of donors. The table came from immunoSEQ multiplex PCR; TCRdb's copy has only in-frame clones and leaves some out. The repertoire has tens of thousands of clones, roughly 92% of them found once; the top ten carry 0.4% to 0.5%. Specimen: T cells isolated from PBMCs. All receptors derive from a human donor in good health. CDR3s include the opening cysteine and the closing phenylalanine or tryptophan. Each record gives: D gene, J gene, clone size, V gene, CDR3 protein, CDR3 DNA. A D gene is named only where the DNA matches it firmly. Some rows have no size entry. The others give once, few or many, or a class for an expanded clone.

TRBD2 | TRBJ2-7 | NA | TRBV4-1 | CASSPQGLADEEQYF | TGCGCCAGCAGCCCTCAGGGACTAGCGGATGAGGAGCAGTACTTC
NA | TRBJ1-5 | NA | TRBV6-1 | CASSDDRGHNNQPQHF | TGTGCCAGCAGTGACGACCGGGGACACAACAATCAGCCCCAGCATTTT
NA | TRBJ1-5 | NA | TRBV28 | CASSLPTGSNQPQHF | TGTGCCAGCAGTTTGCCTACAGGGTCCAATCAGCCCCAGCATTTT
TRBD1 | TRBJ2-7 | NA | TRBV2 | CASEAGTGYEQYF | TGTGCCAGCGAGGCCGGGACAGGCTACGAGCAGTACTTC
NA | TRBJ1-3 | NA | TRBV7-2 | CASSSDSFSGNTIYF | TGTGCCAGCAGCTCGGACAGTTTCTCTGGAAACACCATATATTTT
TRBD1 | TRBJ1-2 | NA | TRBV30 | CAWVTGVNYGYTF | TGTGCCTGGGTTACAGGGGTTAACTATGGCTACACCTTC
NA | TRBJ1-1 | NA | TRBV11-3 | CASSPGTSEAFF | TGTGCCAGCAGCCCCGGGACATCTGAAGCTTTCTTT
NA | TRBJ1-1 | NA | TRBV28 | CASSFDGGYSTEAFF | TGTGCCAGCAGTTTTGATGGGGGCTATAGTACTGAAGCTTTCTTT
NA | TRBJ1-1 | NA | TRBV18 | CASTREGTNTEAFF | TGTGCCAGCACACGGGAGGGGACCAACACTGAAGCTTTCTTT
NA | TRBJ2-3 | NA | TRBV6-6 | CAVSGRTSTDTQYF | TGTGCCGTCTCCGGTCGCACTAGCACAGATACGCAGTATTTT
TRBD1 | TRBJ2-4 | NA | TRBV6-6 | CASSSRDRGYQYF | TGTGCCAGCAGTTCCCGGGACAGGGGGTACCAGTACTTC
TRBD2 | TRBJ2-7 | NA | TRBV4-3 | CASSQDRGGHYSYEQYF | TGCGCCAGCAGCCAAGATCGGGGGGGTCACTACTCCTACGAGCAGTACTTC
TRBD2 | TRBJ2-5 | NA | TRBV5-6 | CASSLSSGRETQYF | TGTGCCAGCAGCTTGTCTAGCGGGAGAGAGACCCAGTACTTC
TRBD1 | TRBJ1-1 | NA | TRBV27 | CASSLRDRMNTEAFF | TGTGCCAGCAGTCTCCGGGACAGAATGAACACTGAAGCTTTCTTT
NA | TRBJ1-5 | NA | TRBV19 | CASSIGLWGLNQPQHF | TGTGCCAGTAGTATCGGTCTCTGGGGGCTAAATCAGCCCCAGCATTTT
NA | TRBJ2-5 | NA | TRBV19 | CASSILPGETQYF | TGTGCCAGTAGTATCCTCCCGGGAGAGACCCAGTACTTC
NA | TRBJ1-2 | NA | TRBV28 | CASSLTANYGYTF | TGTGCCAGCAGCCTAACAGCTAACTATGGCTACACCTTC
NA | TRBJ1-2 | NA | TRBV19 | CASSTQPRTYYGYTF | TGTGCCAGTAGTACCCAACCGCGGACATACTATGGCTACACCTTC
NA | TRBJ1-3 | NA | TRBV2 | CASKRGSGNTIYF | TGTGCCAGCAAAAGGGGGTCCGGAAACACCATATATTTT
NA | TRBJ2-1 | NA | TRBV9 | CASSVSRQVIYNEQFF | TGTGCCAGCAGCGTGAGTAGACAGGTGATCTACAATGAGCAGTTCTTC
NA | TRBJ2-7 | NA | TRBV5-5 | CASIESYEQYF | TGTGCCAGCATTGAGAGCTACGAGCAGTACTTC
TRBD1 | TRBJ1-2 | NA | TRBV7-2 | CASSIGQGYGYTF | TGTGCCAGCAGCATCGGACAGGGCTATGGCTACACCTTC
NA | TRBJ2-3 | NA | TRBV5-1 | CASSLGTGGVTDTQYF | TGCGCCAGCAGCTTGGGGACAGGAGGGGTCACAGATACGCAGTATTTT
TRBD1 | TRBJ1-2 | NA | TRBV15 | CATGTTGTEIGYTF | TGTGCCACTGGAACCACTGGGACAGAGATAGGCTACACCTTC
NA | TRBJ1-5 | NA | TRBV11-2 | CASSLDRGGGRPQHF | TGTGCCAGCAGCTTAGATCGGGGGGGTGGCCGGCCCCAGCATTTT
TRBD1 | TRBJ1-4 | NA | TRBV28 | CASSGGGQGNEKLFF | TGTGCCAGCAGCGGAGGGGGACAGGGTAATGAAAAACTGTTTTTT
TRBD2 | TRBJ2-2 | once | TRBV6-5 | CASRLALYTGELFF | TGTGCCAGCAGACTAGCGCTGTACACCGGGGAGCTGTTTTTT
TRBD1 | TRBJ2-2 | once | TRBV5-1 | CASSPDRAVTGELFF | TGCGCCAGCAGCCCTGACAGGGCAGTTACCGGGGAGCTGTTTTTT
NA | TRBJ2-1 | NA | TRBV6-5 | CASSYSRVDEQFF | TGTGCCAGCAGTTACTCGAGGGTGGATGAGCAGTTCTTC
TRBD1 | TRBJ2-3 | NA | TRBV7-9 | CASSWTGASTDTQYF | TGTGCCAGCAGCTGGACAGGCGCTAGCACAGATACGCAGTATTTT
TRBD1 | TRBJ1-5 | NA | TRBV7-9 | CASSSGTGGYSNQPQHF | TGTGCCAGCAGTTCCGGGACAGGGGGGTATAGCAATCAGCCCCAGCATTTT
NA | TRBJ2-3 | NA | TRBV2 | CASRDTGTDTQYF | TGTGCCAGCAGAGACACAGGAACAGATACGCAGTATTTT
NA | TRBJ1-5 | NA | TRBV29-1 | CSVVSGVQHF | TGCAGCGTCGTCTCAGGGGTTCAGCATTTT
NA | TRBJ2-7 | once | TRBV7-9 | CASSLAISSYEQYF | TGTGCCAGCAGCTTAGCAATTTCATCCTACGAGCAGTACTTC
NA | TRBJ1-1 | NA | TRBV14 | CASSPQDRNTEAFF | TGTGCCAGCAGCCCTCAGGACAGGAACACTGAAGCTTTCTTT
NA | TRBJ2-2 | NA | TRBV9 | CASSVVPGITGELFF | TGTGCCAGCAGCGTAGTTCCGGGTATTACCGGGGAGCTGTTTTTT
TRBD2 | TRBJ2-5 | NA | TRBV7-8 | CASTLKTSGRSETQYF | TGTGCCAGCACCCTAAAGACTAGCGGGAGATCAGAGACCCAGTACTTC
TRBD2 | TRBJ2-1 | NA | TRBV6-4 | CASSGGLAGDEQFF | TGTGCCAGCAGTGGGGGACTAGCGGGAGATGAGCAGTTCTTC
NA | TRBJ2-1 | NA | TRBV28 | CASSPLEGNEQFF | TGTGCCAGCAGCCCATTGGAGGGCAATGAGCAGTTCTTC
TRBD2 | TRBJ2-5 | NA | TRBV5-1 | CASGEGLAGKETQYF | TGCGCCAGCGGTGAAGGACTAGCGGGAAAAGAGACCCAGTACTTC